The rows below give T cell receptor beta chains drawn from one sample of a study of cytomegalovirus exposure and HLA in healthy donors. Clones were read by immunoSEQ multiplex PCR, and TCRdb kept only the in-frame ones, dropping some. This table holds more than 200,000 clones, about 90% found once. The specimen sequenced was PBMCs. The receptors shown here come from a woman aged 25 to 39 in good health and CMV-seronegative. CDR3s include the opening cysteine and the closing phenylalanine or tryptophan. Fields, in order: CDR3 protein, CDR3 DNA, J gene, D gene, clone size, V gene. A D gene is named only where the DNA matches it firmly. Size is stated for part of the rows, as once, few or many counts, or as a class when the clone is expanded.

CDR3aa: CASQPRGSGDTQYF
CDR3nt: TGTGCCAGCCAGCCTAGGGGTTCGGGAGATACGCAGTATTTT
j_gene: TRBJ2-3
d_gene: -
abundance: -
v_gene: TRBV2

CDR3aa: CASSPRVGGNEQFF
CDR3nt: TGTGCCAGCAGCCCCCGGGTAGGGGGGAATGAGCAGTTCTTC
j_gene: TRBJ2-1
d_gene: -
abundance: -
v_gene: TRBV11-1

CDR3aa: CSVEPGGSYNEQFF
CDR3nt: TGCAGCGTTGAGCCGGGCGGCTCCTACAATGAGCAGTTCTTC
j_gene: TRBJ2-1
d_gene: -
abundance: -
v_gene: TRBV29-1

CDR3aa: CASTLGITGRAFF
CDR3nt: TGTGCCAGCACCCTTGGCATTACAGGGAGAGCTTTCTTT
j_gene: TRBJ1-1
d_gene: -
abundance: -
v_gene: TRBV28

CDR3aa: CASSPLSGTSGANTGELFF
CDR3nt: TGTGCCAGCTCACCTCTCTCCGGGACTAGCGGAGCGAACACCGGGGAGCTGTTTTTT
j_gene: TRBJ2-2
d_gene: TRBD2
abundance: -
v_gene: TRBV18

CDR3aa: CASSLLGTSGTVTQETQYF
CDR3nt: TGTGCCAGCAGCTTATTAGGGACTAGCGGGACCGTGACTCAAGAGACCCAGTACTTC
j_gene: TRBJ2-5
d_gene: TRBD2
abundance: -
v_gene: TRBV7-2

CDR3aa: CSVEGAGSLLPYEQYF
CDR3nt: TGCAGCGTTGAAGGGGCAGGCAGTCTTTTACCCTACGAGCAGTACTTC
j_gene: TRBJ2-7
d_gene: -
abundance: -
v_gene: TRBV29-1

CDR3aa: CASSQEGQTAQYF
CDR3nt: TGCGCCAGCAGCCAAGAGGGCCAGACGGCGCAGTATTTT
j_gene: TRBJ2-3
d_gene: -
abundance: once
v_gene: TRBV4-1

CDR3aa: CASSDAGSNEQFF
CDR3nt: TGTGCCAGCAGTGACGCGGGCTCCAATGAGCAGTTCTTC
j_gene: TRBJ2-1
d_gene: -
abundance: -
v_gene: TRBV2

CDR3aa: CASRRTSGNYEQYF
CDR3nt: TGTGCCAGCAGACGGACTAGCGGGAACTACGAGCAGTACTTC
j_gene: TRBJ2-7
d_gene: TRBD2
abundance: once
v_gene: TRBV6-6

CDR3aa: CASSPETSGIYGYTF
CDR3nt: TGTGCCAGCAGTCCCGAAACTTCAGGGATTTACGGCTACACCTTC
j_gene: TRBJ1-2
d_gene: -
abundance: -
v_gene: TRBV6-1

CDR3aa: CSVWGDLGETQYF
CDR3nt: TGCAGCGTCTGGGGGGATCTCGGAGAGACCCAGTACTTC
j_gene: TRBJ2-5
d_gene: -
abundance: once
v_gene: TRBV29-1

CDR3aa: CASSSSGLAGDEQYF
CDR3nt: TGTGCCAGCTCAAGCTCGGGACTAGCGGGAGACGAGCAGTACTTC
j_gene: TRBJ2-7
d_gene: TRBD2
abundance: -
v_gene: TRBV18

CDR3aa: CASRDRADTQYF
CDR3nt: TGTGCCAGCAGAGATCGGGCAGATACGCAGTATTTT
j_gene: TRBJ2-3
d_gene: -
abundance: -
v_gene: TRBV9

CDR3aa: CASSPTRSRGYTF
CDR3nt: TGTGCCAGCAGCCCTACCCGGTCGCGTGGCTACACCTTC
j_gene: TRBJ1-2
d_gene: -
abundance: -
v_gene: TRBV28

CDR3aa: CASSPQGARTDTQYF
CDR3nt: TGTGCCAGCTCACCCCAGGGGGCGCGCACAGATACGCAGTATTTT
j_gene: TRBJ2-3
d_gene: TRBD1
abundance: -
v_gene: TRBV18

CDR3aa: CASSAISTDTQYF
CDR3nt: TGTGCCAGTAGTGCCATTAGCACAGATACGCAGTATTTT
j_gene: TRBJ2-3
d_gene: -
abundance: -
v_gene: TRBV19

CDR3aa: CASSLGWDSNGYTF
CDR3nt: TGCGCCAGCAGCTTGGGTTGGGACAGCAATGGCTACACCTTC
j_gene: TRBJ1-2
d_gene: TRBD1
abundance: -
v_gene: TRBV5-1

CDR3aa: CASSSQWGTEAFF
CDR3nt: TGTGCCAGCAGCTCCCAATGGGGGACTGAAGCTTTCTTT
j_gene: TRBJ1-1
d_gene: -
abundance: -
v_gene: TRBV7-3

CDR3aa: CASSLGPGQGQETQYF
CDR3nt: TGTGCCAGCAGCTTAGGGCCCGGACAGGGGCAAGAGACCCAGTACTTC
j_gene: TRBJ2-5
d_gene: TRBD1
abundance: -
v_gene: TRBV7-2

CDR3aa: CASSLGTDYEQYF
CDR3nt: TGTGCCAGCAGCTTGGGGACAGATTACGAGCAGTACTTC
j_gene: TRBJ2-7
d_gene: TRBD1
abundance: -
v_gene: TRBV11-3

CDR3aa: CASSEAFRGGYTF
CDR3nt: TGTGCCAGCAGTGAAGCGTTCCGGGGTGGCTACACCTTC
j_gene: TRBJ1-2
d_gene: -
abundance: -
v_gene: TRBV6-1

CDR3aa: CASSQLSGGEQYF
CDR3nt: TGTGCCAGCAGCCAACTCTCGGGAGGCGAGCAGTACTTC
j_gene: TRBJ2-7
d_gene: TRBD2
abundance: -
v_gene: TRBV4-2

CDR3aa: CASSLPLGEDRSGYTF
CDR3nt: TGTGCCAGCAGCTTACCCCTAGGGGAGGACAGGAGTGGCTACACCTTC
j_gene: TRBJ1-2
d_gene: TRBD1
abundance: -
v_gene: TRBV5-4

CDR3aa: CASSYGQQNTEAFF
CDR3nt: TGTGCCAGCAGTTACGGACAGCAGAACACTGAAGCTTTCTTT
j_gene: TRBJ1-1
d_gene: -
abundance: -
v_gene: TRBV6-5

CDR3aa: CASSHGRGSSEKLFF
CDR3nt: TGCGCCAGCAGCCATGGCAGAGGGTCCTCTGAAAAACTGTTTTTT
j_gene: TRBJ1-4
d_gene: -
abundance: -
v_gene: TRBV4-3

CDR3aa: CAWRRPGGREGYEQYF
CDR3nt: TGTGCCTGGAGGCGCCCCGGGGGGAGGGAGGGTTACGAGCAGTACTTC
j_gene: TRBJ2-7
d_gene: TRBD2
abundance: -
v_gene: TRBV30

CDR3aa: CASSLERGRAGELFF
CDR3nt: TGTGCCAGCAGCTTGGAGCGCGGGAGGGCCGGGGAGCTGTTTTTT
j_gene: TRBJ2-2
d_gene: TRBD2
abundance: -
v_gene: TRBV5-4

CDR3aa: CSVPGISSYNEQFF
CDR3nt: TGCAGCGTTCCGGGAATCAGCTCCTACAATGAGCAGTTCTTC
j_gene: TRBJ2-1
d_gene: -
abundance: -
v_gene: TRBV29-1

CDR3aa: CASSNPTGKETGELFF
CDR3nt: TGTGCCAGCAGTAACCCGACAGGCAAGGAAACCGGGGAGCTGTTTTTT
j_gene: TRBJ2-2
d_gene: -
abundance: few
v_gene: TRBV25-1

CDR3aa: CASSRSFETQYF
CDR3nt: TGTGCCAGCAGCCGGAGTTTCGAGACCCAGTACTTC
j_gene: TRBJ2-5
d_gene: -
abundance: -
v_gene: TRBV28

CDR3aa: CSVDTGNTIYF
CDR3nt: TGCAGCGTTGACACTGGAAACACCATATATTTT
j_gene: TRBJ1-3
d_gene: -
abundance: -
v_gene: TRBV29-1

CDR3aa: CASSLVVAGELFF
CDR3nt: TGCGCCAGCAGCTTGGTGGTGGCCGGGGAGCTGTTTTTT
j_gene: TRBJ2-2
d_gene: -
abundance: -
v_gene: TRBV5-1